Listed below are T cell receptor beta chains from one sample, sequenced in a study of T-cell reconstitution after alpha-beta-depleted transplantation in children. TCRdb re-derived calls from the PCR reads in MiXCR, one entry per CDR3 protein. The sample holds about 250,000 distinct CDR3 sequences, under 30% seen once. Sequences were derived from PBMCs, mostly from graft donor cells, sampled 360 days after TCRalphabeta/CD19-depleted stem cell transplant. The receptor set was obtained from a female patient aged 2 to 10 who had a stem cell transplant for congenital amegakaryocytic thrombocytopenia, so the T cells may come from the graft donor. Each CDR3 is given with its conserved first and last residue. A D gene is named only where the DNA matches it firmly. Size tells how often a clone was seen (once, few, many) or the class of an expanded clone, and some rows leave it out.

v_call	d_call	clone_size	j_call	cdr3_nt	cdr3_aa
TRBV4-1	.	few	TRBJ1-2	TGCGCCAGCAGCCAAGATAGAGGGGGAGGATATGGCTACACCTTC	CASSQDRGGGYGYTF
TRBV28	TRBD1	many	TRBJ2-5	TGTGCCAGCAGTACACCCACCCACCAGACAGGGAACCAAGAGACCCAGTACTTC	CASSTPTHQTGNQETQYF
TRBV12-3/TRBV12-4	.	.	TRBJ1-1	TGTGCCAGCAGTCCAGCAGCGAGTCCGCGGGTTCCTGAAGCTTTCTTT	CASSPAASPRVPEAFF
TRBV29-1	.	.	TRBJ1-2	TGCAGCGTTGAAGTGGGCGGGATAAACTATGGCTACACCTTC	CSVEVGGINYGYTF
TRBV7-6	TRBD2	few	TRBJ2-1	TGTGCCAGCAGCCAAACCGGGACTAGTATTAGCACCTACAATGAGCAGTTCTTC	CASSQTGTSISTYNEQFF
TRBV12-3/TRBV12-4	TRBD2	.	TRBJ2-7	TGTGCCAGCAGCCCACGACTAGCAAACTACGAGCAGTACTTC	CASSPRLANYEQYF
TRBV19	.	.	TRBJ2-7	TGTGCCAGTAGTACGCTAGGACTATCCGACGAGCAGTACTTC	CASSTLGLSDEQYF
TRBV20-1	.	.	TRBJ2-1	TGCAGTGCGATTAAACAGGGTTACAATGAGCAGTTCTTC	CSAIKQGYNEQFF
TRBV7-9	.	few	TRBJ2-4	TGTGCCAGCAGCCAGCCCGGGGCAGAAAAAAACATTCAGTACTTC	CASSQPGAEKNIQYF
TRBV9	TRBD2	.	TRBJ2-7	TGTGCCAGCAGTCTTAGCGGGGCCCGAGGCTACGAGCAGTACTTC	CASSLSGARGYEQYF
TRBV29-1	.	.	TRBJ2-1	TGCAGCGTTGAAGGAGATGCAGGGGTTTTGGGTGAGCAGTTCTTC	CSVEGDAGVLGEQFF
TRBV5-1	TRBD1	few	TRBJ2-3	TGCGCCAGCAGCTTGGCCGGGACAGAGGGAGATACGCAGTATTTT	CASSLAGTEGDTQYF
TRBV10-3	.	.	TRBJ1-1	TGTGCCATCAGTGAGTCTGGGCGTGCTGAAGCTTTCTTT	CAISESGRAEAFF
TRBV6-1	TRBD1	.	TRBJ1-5	TGTGCCAGCAGTGAACCCGGGACAGGGGGTCAGCCCGAGCATTTT	CASSEPGTGGQPEHF
TRBV4-2	TRBD1	few	TRBJ2-5	TGTGCCAGCAGCCTTTACCGCCTTTTACCGGACAGGTTGGAAGAGACCCAGTACTTC	CASSLYRLLPDRLEETQYF
TRBV6-1	TRBD1	.	TRBJ2-1	TGTGCCAGCAGTGCGAACAGGGGGCGGTTTCCTTGGGCCTACAATGAGCAGTTCTTC	CASSANRGRFPWAYNEQFF
TRBV4-2	.	.	TRBJ1-4	TGTGCCAGCAGCCACCAGGGGCGGGATGAAAAACTGTTTTTT	CASSHQGRDEKLFF
TRBV27	TRBD2	.	TRBJ2-7	TGTGCCAGCAGTGGGGGACTAGCGGGAGACGTCGGCTTCGAGCAGTACTTC	CASSGGLAGDVGFEQYF
TRBV29-1	.	many	TRBJ2-6	TGCAGCGTCCGTTACCGGGCCAGCTCTGGGGCCAACGTCCTGACTTTC	CSVRYRASSGANVLTF
TRBV5-6	.	.	TRBJ2-1	TGTGCCAGCAGCTTGTGGGGGCCCAGTGAGCAGTTCTTC	CASSLWGPSEQFF
TRBV28	TRBD2	few	TRBJ2-1	TGTGCCAGCAGTCAAAGCGGGGTGGCCTACAATGAGCAGTTCTTC	CASSQSGVAYNEQFF
TRBV3-1	.	.	TRBJ1-1	TGTGCCAGCAGCCAAGTGCGGAACACTGAAGCTTTCTTT	CASSQVRNTEAFF
TRBV11-2	TRBD2	.	TRBJ2-1	TGTGCCAGCAGCTCCCTCGGGGCGGGAGAAGGTCGGAGTGAGCAGTTCTTC	CASSSLGAGEGRSEQFF
TRBV7-8	TRBD1	.	TRBJ1-5	TGTGCCAGCAGAGAAACGACAGGGGGCCAGCCCCAGCATTTT	CASRETTGGQPQHF
TRBV29-1	.	.	TRBJ2-3	TGCAGCGTTGAAGTATTAGGAGCCATTAGCACAGATACGCAGTATTTT	CSVEVLGAISTDTQYF
TRBV7-6	TRBD1	many	TRBJ1-3	TGTGCCAGCAGCCTACAGGGGAGCGCTGGAAACACCATATATTTT	CASSLQGSAGNTIYF
TRBV5-1	TRBD2	few	TRBJ2-7	TGCGCCAGCAGCGAAGGACTAGCGGGGACTCTCTACGAGCAGTACTTC	CASSEGLAGTLYEQYF
TRBV5-1	TRBD1	.	TRBJ2-7	TGCGCCAGCAGCTTAACAGGGGGGTGGGGCTACGAGCAGTACTTC	CASSLTGGWGYEQYF
TRBV29-1	TRBD1	.	TRBJ2-7	TGCAGCGTTGAAGTTCCAAACAGGGGAGCAACCTACGAGCAGTACTTC	CSVEVPNRGATYEQYF
TRBV19	.	few	TRBJ2-2	TGTGCCAGCAGTAGGATCAGTATTAACACCGGGGAGCTGTTTTTT	CASSRISINTGELFF
TRBV28	.	many	TRBJ2-3	TGTGCCAGCAGTTCCTTCAGGACTGGTCGTACGCAGTATTTT	CASSSFRTGRTQYF
TRBV25-1	TRBD2	.	TRBJ2-2	TGTGCCAGCAGTCCGCGGGAGCGCACCGGGGAGCTGTTTTTT	CASSPRERTGELFF
TRBV7-2	TRBD2	.	TRBJ2-5	TGTGCCAGCAGAACGAGCGGGGGGGCGGGAGAGACCCAGTACTTC	CASRTSGGAGETQYF
TRBV25-1	TRBD1	few	TRBJ1-6	TGTGCCAGCAGTGAAACCGGGACAGGGTATAATTCACCCCTCCACTTT	CASSETGTGYNSPLHF
TRBV5-1	.	.	TRBJ2-2	TGCGCCAGCAGCCGAGTCTCCCGGGGCACCGGGGAGCTGTTTTTT	CASSRVSRGTGELFF
TRBV5-1	TRBD2	.	TRBJ2-3	TGCGCCAGCAGCTTGGGGGGACTAGAAGCCGCAGATACGCAGTATTTT	CASSLGGLEAADTQYF
TRBV28	.	.	TRBJ2-2	TGTGCCAGCAGTCCCCCGACCCACACCGGGGAGCTGTTTTTT	CASSPPTHTGELFF
TRBV10-3	TRBD1	few	TRBJ1-6	TGTGCCATCAGTGAGTCGAGGGACAGACATAATTCACCCCTCCACTTT	CAISESRDRHNSPLHF
TRBV5-1	.	.	TRBJ1-3	TGCGCCAGCAGCTTGGACAGGGTTGGAAACACCATATATTTT	CASSLDRVGNTIYF
TRBV29-1	.	few	TRBJ2-1	TGCAGCGTTGAGGCGGGGCCGCGGGGCGGGCAGTTCTTC	CSVEAGPRGGQFF
TRBV6-2/TRBV6-3	TRBD1	.	TRBJ2-5	TGTGCCAGCAGGGATGACAGGGTCGTAGAGACCCAGTACTTC	CASRDDRVVETQYF
TRBV6-2/TRBV6-3	TRBD2	.	TRBJ2-7	TGTGCCAGCAGTTGGGCTAGCGGGAGCTACGAGCAGTACTTC	CASSWASGSYEQYF
TRBV28	.	many	TRBJ2-3	TGTGCCAGCAGTTTAGTTAAAAGGGCAGATACGCAGTATTTT	CASSLVKRADTQYF
TRBV20-1	.	.	TRBJ2-1	TGCAGTGCTAGATCACAAGGAAGGACGCATGAGCAGTTCTTC	CSARSQGRTHEQFF
TRBV20-1	.	.	TRBJ2-3	TGCAGTGCTAGAGCCCTAGAATATATGACAGATACGCAGTATTTT	CSARALEYMTDTQYF
TRBV4-1	.	many	TRBJ2-7	TGCGCCAGCAGCCAATTTCTTGTCGAGCAGTACTTC	CASSQFLVEQYF
TRBV4-2	.	.	TRBJ1-3	TGTGCCAGCAGTGGGACTGAGGGGGAGCCTGGAAACACCATATATTTT	CASSGTEGEPGNTIYF
TRBV20-1	.	few	TRBJ1-1	TGCAGTGCTAGAGATCCCACTGAAGCTTTCTTT	CSARDPTEAFF